This T cell receptor beta chain was sequenced during a study of shared clonotypes between healthy human individuals. Libraries were prepared by immunoSEQ multiplex PCR; TCRdb keeps only in-frame clonotypes and omits some of them. The data hold about 2,500,000 clones, with just over 90% observed a single time. The germline V gene has CDR1 SEHNR and CDR2 FQNEAQ (reference sequence). The V segment lost 4 bases and the J segment 6 bases; nucleotides outside the gene matches: 11. This CDR3 comprises 15 residues. This receptor was taken from a man aged 18 to 29 in good health. The specimen sequenced was naive CD4+ T cells sorted from blood. Subset described: CD45RA+ positively selected. The V and J genes are TRBV7-9 and TRBJ2-7; TRBD2 agrees at 8 bases. The CDR3 sequence: CASSSQGVLAVEQYF. The CDR3 nucleotides read TGTGCCAGCAGCTCACAAGGTGTACTAGCGGTCGAGCAGTACTTC. Based on the CDR3 plus reference TRBV7-9 and TRBJ2-7, the full variable domain is DTGVSQNPRHKITKRGQNVTFRCDPISEHNRLYWYRQTLGQGPEFLTYFQNEAQLEKSRLLSDRFSAERPKGSFSTLEIQRTEQGDSAMYLCASSSQGVLAVEQYFGPGTRLTVT.